This TCR beta chain was profiled in a study of blood T cell repertoires in COVID-19. Study-level information: The analysed material was cDNA or gDNA that came from T cells, B-cell-depleted T cells, or PBMCs.

V was clipped by 4 bases and J by 4 bases; unmatched bases: 7. This CDR3 contains 14 residues. Germline CDR1 reads SGDLS; CDR2 reads YYNGEE. Only in-frame clones appear in the TCRdb table, and some are missing; sequencing was by immunoSEQ multiplex PCR. The table lists fewer than 150,000 clones, more than 70% of them singletons. This chain connects TRBV9 to TRBJ1-2, with 7 bases that match TRBD1. This clonotype originated in a human donor in a cohort sampled during active COVID-19. The sequenced sample consisted of peripheral blood. The CDR3 reads CASSLGTVGYGYTF. CDR3 nucleotide sequence: TGTGCCAGCAGCCTCGGGACAGTGGGCTATGGCTACACCTTC.